The rows below give T cell receptor beta chains drawn from one sample of a study of blood T cell repertoires in COVID-19. This table comes from immunoSEQ multiplex PCR, and its TCRdb copy is limited to in-frame clones, with some not included. Found here are approximately 290,000 clones, 85% to 90% of them singletons; the top ten hold 3.5% to 4.5%. The material sequenced was PBMCs or T cells enriched from blood (not recorded which). The receptors derive from a woman aged 18 to 35 with acute COVID-19. The CDR3 runs from the conserved cysteine through the conserved F or W. Each record gives: J gene, D gene, V gene, clone size, CDR3 DNA, CDR3 protein. The D gene is left open where the match is weak. Clone size appears in some rows only: once, few, many, or a class for an expanded clone.

TRBJ1-4	TRBD1	TRBV4-1	NA	TGCGCCAGCAGCCAAGAACCTACGACAGGGGCTAATGAAAAACTGTTTTTT	CASSQEPTTGANEKLFF
TRBJ1-1	TRBD1	TRBV18	NA	TGTGCCAGCTCAGCCGGGACAGGGAACACTGAAGCTTTCTTT	CASSAGTGNTEAFF
TRBJ2-1	TRBD2	TRBV7-2	NA	TGTGCCAGCAGCTTAGAGGGCGGGAGGGCCGACAATGAGCAGTTCTTC	CASSLEGGRADNEQFF
TRBJ1-5	NA	TRBV27	once	TGTGCCAGCAGTTTATCACCGGTACGCCCCTATAGCAATCAGCCCCAGCATTTT	CASSLSPVRPYSNQPQHF
TRBJ2-3	TRBD2	TRBV18	once	TGTGCCAGCTCACCGACTAGCGGGAGATTGCCAGATACGCAGTATTTT	CASSPTSGRLPDTQYF
TRBJ2-7	NA	TRBV6-1	NA	TGTGCCAGCAGTGAAAACCCAACCGGCTACGAGCAGTACTTC	CASSENPTGYEQYF
TRBJ1-4	NA	TRBV20-1	NA	TGCAGTGTTAATGATCCATTTGCAACTAATGAAAAACTGTTTTTT	CSVNDPFATNEKLFF
TRBJ2-5	NA	TRBV29-1	NA	TGCAGCGTTGTCCATCTACCTAGCGTGGAGACCCAGTACTTC	CSVVHLPSVETQYF
TRBJ2-3	TRBD2	TRBV9	NA	TGTGCCAGCAGCGAACTGATAAGACTAGCGGAGCCACAAAATACGCAGTATTTT	CASSELIRLAEPQNTQYF
TRBJ1-1	NA	TRBV12-3/TRBV12-4	NA	TGTGCCAGCCCAGGGAGGGGCACTGAAGCTTTCTTT	CASPGRGTEAFF
TRBJ1-2	NA	TRBV28	NA	TGTGCCAGCAGGGACAGCTACTATGGCTACACCTTC	CASRDSYYGYTF
TRBJ1-2	TRBD1	TRBV9	NA	TGTGCCAGCAGCGAACAGGGGTCTTATGGCTACACCTTC	CASSEQGSYGYTF
TRBJ2-1	TRBD2	TRBV5-1	NA	TGCGCCAGCAGTTCCCTAGCGGACGGCAATGAGCAGTTCTTC	CASSSLADGNEQFF
TRBJ1-5	TRBD1	TRBV5-3	NA	TGTGCCAGAAGCCAAATGACAGGGCCGGGAAATCAGCCCCAGCATTTT	CARSQMTGPGNQPQHF
TRBJ2-1	TRBD1	TRBV6-5	once	TGTGCCAGCAGAGGACAGGGGCTGATCTACAATGAGCAGTTCTTC	CASRGQGLIYNEQFF
TRBJ2-1	NA	TRBV28	NA	TGTGCCAGCACCAGGGACTACAATGAGCAGTTCTTC	CASTRDYNEQFF
TRBJ1-2	NA	TRBV29-1	NA	TGCAGCGTTGAAATCGTACAGGGCCATGGCTACACCTTC	CSVEIVQGHGYTF